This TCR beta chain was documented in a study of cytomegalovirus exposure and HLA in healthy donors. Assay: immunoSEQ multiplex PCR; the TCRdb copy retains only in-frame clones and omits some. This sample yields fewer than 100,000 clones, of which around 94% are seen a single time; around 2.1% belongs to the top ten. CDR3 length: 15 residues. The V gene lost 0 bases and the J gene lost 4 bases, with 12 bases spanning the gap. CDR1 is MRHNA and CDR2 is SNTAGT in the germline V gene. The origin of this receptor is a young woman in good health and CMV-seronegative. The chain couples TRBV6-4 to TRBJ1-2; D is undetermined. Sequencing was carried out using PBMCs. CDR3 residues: CASSDSTDGFYGYTF. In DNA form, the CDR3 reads TGTGCCAGCAGTGACTCCACAGACGGTTTCTATGGCTACACCTTC.